This T cell receptor beta chain was sequenced during a study of early T cells in non-severe SARS-CoV-2 infection (dated by TCRdb to about 2021). With respect to the entire study: Because TCR sequencing was done on bulk RNA from unsorted whole blood, the alpha and beta chains could not be paired. Results and caveats for the whole study, not just this receptor: VDJdb matching was skewed toward anti-spike CD8 responses and likely underestimated virus-specific expansions, missing private and CD4 specificities.

Sequences MNHEY (CDR1) and SVGAGI (CDR2) are obtained from the germline V gene. The junction shows trimming of 6 bases on V and 8 bases on J, and the gene matches do not reach 14 bases of it. Including cysteine and phenylalanine, the CDR3 has 15 amino acids. The entry retains the CDR3 DNA only, 45 bases that are in frame from base 1. This was a case-control study nested in a cohort of healthcare workers in London, UK, who had nasopharyngeal swab PCR tests and blood samples taken every week. Healthcare workers were recruited between 23 and 31 March 2020, during the week of the UK lockdown, and were followed weekly for up to roughly 16 weeks. This clonotype was counted only a few times. It has no known antigen specificity. There are no base qualities to consult, and no much larger clone falls within one base. Library preparation used 5' RACE. Data came from a NextSeq 500. The TCR library protocol attached unique molecular identifiers to individual cDNA molecules to correct for sequencing error and PCR bias. Sequencing covered both TCR alpha and beta chains, and within each sample the abundances of alpha and beta sequences were tightly co-correlated. As for the original processing: V gene, J gene and CDR3 annotation of TCR sequences was performed with Decombinator V4. TCRs were defined as expanded if a significant change between any two time points was detected under a Poisson model with p below 0.0001. TCR abundances were normalised to the total number of TCRs sequenced per sample and were expressed as counts per million. MAIT TCRs were defined by TRAV1-2 paired with TRAJ12, TRAJ20 or TRAJ33, and iNKT TCRs by TRAV10 paired with TRAJ18. VDJdb, accessed on 1 November 2021, was searched for TCRs annotated for CMV, EBV and SARS-CoV-2, and TCRs annotated for more than one antigen were excluded. The public reads were reanalyzed by TCRdb: fastp trimming at Q25, MiXCR alignment, in-frame beta chains only. Every distinct CDR3 protein forms one entry, paired with its most common genes and DNA. For this entry, the V and J calls and clone size follow TCRdb and not the study's own pipeline. In this sample the table shows approximately 58,000 distinct CDR3 sequences, 12% of which occur a single time. Clones ranked in the top ten supply around 2.6% of the sample.

Source: whole blood, taken at baseline. The chain employs TRBV6-5 and TRBJ1-1; 8 central bases correspond to TRBD1. This sequence originates from an adult who was a healthcare worker with PCR-confirmed SARS-CoV-2 infection or an uninfected control (not recorded which). The DNA sequence follows: TGTGCCAGCAGCTACGATTATACAGGGGGGGAAGAAGCTTTCTTT. The translation is CASSYDYTGGEEAFF.